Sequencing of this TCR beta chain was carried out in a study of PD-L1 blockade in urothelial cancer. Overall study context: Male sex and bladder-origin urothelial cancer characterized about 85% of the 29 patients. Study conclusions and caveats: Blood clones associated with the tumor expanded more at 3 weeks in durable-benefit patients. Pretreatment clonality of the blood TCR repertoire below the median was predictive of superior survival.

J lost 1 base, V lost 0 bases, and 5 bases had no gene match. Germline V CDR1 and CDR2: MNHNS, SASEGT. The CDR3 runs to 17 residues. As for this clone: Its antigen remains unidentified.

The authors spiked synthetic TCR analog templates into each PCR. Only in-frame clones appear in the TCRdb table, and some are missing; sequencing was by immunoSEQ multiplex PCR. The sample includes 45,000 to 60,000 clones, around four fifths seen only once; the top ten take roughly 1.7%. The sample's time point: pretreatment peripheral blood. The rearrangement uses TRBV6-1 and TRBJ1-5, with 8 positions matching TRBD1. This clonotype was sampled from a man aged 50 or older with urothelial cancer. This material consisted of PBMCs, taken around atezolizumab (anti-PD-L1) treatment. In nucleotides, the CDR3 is TGTGCCAGCAGTGAAGCAAGGTCAGGGGGCAGCAATCAGCCCCAGCATTTT. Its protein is CASSEARSGGSNQPQHF.